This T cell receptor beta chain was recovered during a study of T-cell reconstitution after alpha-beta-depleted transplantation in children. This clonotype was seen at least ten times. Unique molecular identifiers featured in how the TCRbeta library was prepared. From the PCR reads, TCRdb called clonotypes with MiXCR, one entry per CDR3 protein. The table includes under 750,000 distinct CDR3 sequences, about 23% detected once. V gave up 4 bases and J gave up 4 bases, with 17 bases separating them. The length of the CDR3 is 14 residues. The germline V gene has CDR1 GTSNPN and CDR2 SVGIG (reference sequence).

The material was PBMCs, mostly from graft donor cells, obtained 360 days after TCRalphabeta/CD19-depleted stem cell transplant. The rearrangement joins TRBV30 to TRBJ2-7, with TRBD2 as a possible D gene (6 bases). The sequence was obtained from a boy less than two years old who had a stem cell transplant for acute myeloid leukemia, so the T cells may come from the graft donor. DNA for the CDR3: TGTGCCTGGACTCCGGGACTTGTGGGGTACGAGCAGTACTTC. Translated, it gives CAWTPGLVGYEQYF.